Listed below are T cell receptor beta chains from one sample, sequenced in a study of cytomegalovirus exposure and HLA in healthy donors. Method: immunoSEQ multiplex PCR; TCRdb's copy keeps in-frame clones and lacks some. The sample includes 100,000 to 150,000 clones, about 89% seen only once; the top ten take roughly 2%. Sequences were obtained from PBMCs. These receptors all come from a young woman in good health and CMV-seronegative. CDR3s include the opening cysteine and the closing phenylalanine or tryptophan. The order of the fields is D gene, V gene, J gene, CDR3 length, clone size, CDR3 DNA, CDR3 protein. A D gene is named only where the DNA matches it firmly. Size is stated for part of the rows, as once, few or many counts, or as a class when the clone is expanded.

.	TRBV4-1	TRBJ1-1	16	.	TGCGCCAGCAGCCCCCTAGGGGGGGTGATAAACACTGAAGCTTTCTTT	CASSPLGGVINTEAFF
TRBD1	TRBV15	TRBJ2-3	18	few	TGTGCCACCAGCAGAGGGGAATTCCGGGACAGAATCACAGATACGCAGTATTTT	CATSRGEFRDRITDTQYF
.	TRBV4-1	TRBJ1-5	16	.	TGCGCCAGCAGCCCCAGGGGTTGGGTCCCGAATCAGCCCCAGCATTTT	CASSPRGWVPNQPQHF
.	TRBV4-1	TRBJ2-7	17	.	TGCGCCAGCAGCCAGGCGGTTCAGGGCATCTTAACCTACGAGCAGTACTTC	CASSQAVQGILTYEQYF
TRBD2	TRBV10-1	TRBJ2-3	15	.	TGCGCCAGCAGTGATAACGGGGGGAGCACAGATACGCAGTATTTT	CASSDNGGSTDTQYF
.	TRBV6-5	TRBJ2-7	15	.	TGTGCCAGCAGTTACTCAACAGGGTCCGGGTACGAGCAGTACTTC	CASSYSTGSGYEQYF
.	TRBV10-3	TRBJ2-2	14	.	TGTGCCATCATGGGCGATCCGAACACCGGGGAGCTGTTTTTT	CAIMGDPNTGELFF
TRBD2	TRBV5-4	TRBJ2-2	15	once	TGTGCCAGCAGCAGCCGGGGGGGCGCCGGCGGGGAGCTGTTTTTT	CASSSRGGAGGELFF
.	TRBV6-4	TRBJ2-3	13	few	TGTGCCAGCAGTGAAGCGGGCACAGATACGCAGTATTTT	CASSEAGTDTQYF
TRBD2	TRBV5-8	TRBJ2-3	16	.	TGTGCCAGCAGCTTAACTAGCGGCTCAATGGGAGATACGCAGTATTTT	CASSLTSGSMGDTQYF
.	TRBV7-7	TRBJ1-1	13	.	TGTGCTAGCAGCCTTACAGAGAACACTGAAGCTTTCTTT	CASSLTENTEAFF
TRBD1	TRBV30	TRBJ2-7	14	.	TGTGCCTGGAGTGCCTTGACAGGGTTCCACGAGCAGTACTTC	CAWSALTGFHEQYF
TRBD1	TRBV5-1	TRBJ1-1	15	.	TGCGCCAGCAGCAGAAGGGGGCGGGAGGTAACTGAAGCTTTCTTT	CASSRRGREVTEAFF
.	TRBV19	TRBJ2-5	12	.	TGTGCCAGTAGTATCCAGGGGGAGACCCAGTACTTC	CASSIQGETQYF
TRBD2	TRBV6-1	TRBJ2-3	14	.	TGTGCCAGCGCTCTAGCGGGAGGCACAGATACGCAGTATTTT	CASALAGGTDTQYF
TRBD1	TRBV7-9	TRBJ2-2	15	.	TGTGCCAGCAGCTTAGGGACAGGGGACACCGGGGAGCTGTTTTTT	CASSLGTGDTGELFF
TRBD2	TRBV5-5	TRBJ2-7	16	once	TGTGCCAGCAGCCAGAATATAGCGGGAGGGCCGGAGGAGCAGTACTTC	CASSQNIAGGPEEQYF
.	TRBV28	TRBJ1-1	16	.	TGTGCCAGCAGTTTCCCTCATGGGGGGATGAACACTGAAGCTTTCTTT	CASSFPHGGMNTEAFF
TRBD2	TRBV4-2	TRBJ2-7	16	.	TGTGCCAGCAGCCCGGACGGACTAGCGGCGGACTACGAGCAGTACTTC	CASSPDGLAADYEQYF
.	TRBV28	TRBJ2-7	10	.	TGTGCCAGCGGGAGGTACGAGCAGTACTTC	CASGRYEQYF
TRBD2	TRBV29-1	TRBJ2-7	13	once	TGCAGCGTCGAGCTGACTAGCAGCTACGAGCAGTACTTC	CSVELTSSYEQYF
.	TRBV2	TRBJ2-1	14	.	TGTGCCAGCAGTGAAGCTCTGGCATTCGATGAGCAGTTCTTC	CASSEALAFDEQFF
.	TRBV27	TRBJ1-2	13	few	TGTGCCAGCAGCAGACAGATCGAATATGGCTACACCTTC	CASSRQIEYGYTF
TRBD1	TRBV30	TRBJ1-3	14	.	TGTGCCTGGAGTCGGGGGACAGGGGGAAACACCATATATTTT	CAWSRGTGGNTIYF
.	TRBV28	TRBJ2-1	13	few	TGTGCCAGCAGTTTCCCCATCCGAGATGAGCAGTTCTTC	CASSFPIRDEQFF
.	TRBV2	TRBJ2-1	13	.	TGTGCCAGCAGTGATACAGGTTACAATGAGCAGTTCTTC	CASSDTGYNEQFF
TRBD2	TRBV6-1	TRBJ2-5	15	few	TGTGCCAGCAGTGTTTTAGCGGGAGGGGAAGAGACCCAGTACTTC	CASSVLAGGEETQYF
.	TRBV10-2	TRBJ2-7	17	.	TGCGCCAGCAGTGAGTCGCCTAGGGGGAGTATACGAAGTGAGCAGTACTTC	CASSESPRGSIRSEQYF
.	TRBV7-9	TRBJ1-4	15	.	TGTGCCAGCAGGGGCGCGGGGGCGACTAATGAAAAACTGTTTTTT	CASRGAGATNEKLFF
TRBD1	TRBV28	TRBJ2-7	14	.	TGTGCCAGCAGGAGACAGGGGAGTTCCTACGAGCAGTACTTC	CASRRQGSSYEQYF
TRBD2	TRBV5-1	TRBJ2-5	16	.	TGCGCCAGCAGCTCGACTAGCGGGAGGGCCGGTGGGACCCAGTACTTC	CASSSTSGRAGGTQYF
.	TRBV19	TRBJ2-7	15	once	TGTGCCAGTAGTATCATCGCCCGGGAAGGCTACGAGCAGTACTTC	CASSIIAREGYEQYF
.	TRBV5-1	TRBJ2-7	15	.	TGCGCCAGCAGCTGGGGGGGCGATTCGATCTACGAGCAGTACTTC	CASSWGGDSIYEQYF
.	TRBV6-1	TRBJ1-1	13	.	TGTGCCAGCAGTGAAACCGGGAACACTGAAGCTTTCTTT	CASSETGNTEAFF
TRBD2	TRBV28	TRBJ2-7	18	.	TGTGCCAGCAGTTTAATGGGGGGGCTAGCGGGAGAGGAGTACGAGCAGTACTTC	CASSLMGGLAGEEYEQYF
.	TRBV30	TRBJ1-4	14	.	TGTGCCTGGAGTGTACGGCCAGGGCATGAAAAACTGTTTTTT	CAWSVRPGHEKLFF
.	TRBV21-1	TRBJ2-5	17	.	TGTGCCAGCAGCAAACAGGGTAATAGCGGGAGCGGAGAGACCCAGTACTTC	CASSKQGNSGSGETQYF
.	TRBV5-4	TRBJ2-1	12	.	TGTGCCAGCAGCTCGACACCTAATGAGCAGTTCTTC	CASSSTPNEQFF
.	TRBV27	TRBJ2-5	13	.	TGTGCCAGCAGTTTTTCAGACCAAGAGACCCAGTACTTC	CASSFSDQETQYF
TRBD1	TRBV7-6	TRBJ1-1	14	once	TGTGCCAGCAGCTTAGCCGACAGGGGCACTGAAGCTTTCTTT	CASSLADRGTEAFF
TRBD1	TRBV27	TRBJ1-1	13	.	TGTGCCAGCCGGACAGGGCCGAACACTGAAGCTTTCTTT	CASRTGPNTEAFF
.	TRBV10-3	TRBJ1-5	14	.	TGTGCCATCAGAGGGGAGTGGGGGGATCAGCCCCAGCATTTT	CAIRGEWGDQPQHF
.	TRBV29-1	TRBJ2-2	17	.	TGCAGCGTTCTCATCTACCGGGACATATTCATCACCGGGGAGCTGTTTTTT	CSVLIYRDIFITGELFF
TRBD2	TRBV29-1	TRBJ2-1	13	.	TGCAGCGTTGAAGAAGAGCGGGATGCTGAGCAGTTCTTC	CSVEEERDAEQFF
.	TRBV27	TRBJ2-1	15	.	TGTGCCAGCAGATTAGCGGCAAGCTCCTACAATGAGCAGTTCTTC	CASRLAASSYNEQFF